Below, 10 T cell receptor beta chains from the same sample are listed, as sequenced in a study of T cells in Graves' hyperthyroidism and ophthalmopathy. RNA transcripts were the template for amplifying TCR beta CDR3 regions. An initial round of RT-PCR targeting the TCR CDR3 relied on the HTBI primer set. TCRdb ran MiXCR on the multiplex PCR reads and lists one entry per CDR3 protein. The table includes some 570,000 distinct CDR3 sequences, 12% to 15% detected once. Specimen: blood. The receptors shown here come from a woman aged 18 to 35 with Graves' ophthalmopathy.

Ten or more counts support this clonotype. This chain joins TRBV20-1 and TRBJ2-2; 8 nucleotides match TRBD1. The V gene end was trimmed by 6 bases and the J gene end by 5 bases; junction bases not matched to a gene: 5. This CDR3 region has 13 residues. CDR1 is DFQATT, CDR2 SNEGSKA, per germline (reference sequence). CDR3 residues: CSASDRVTGELFF. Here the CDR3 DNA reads TGCAGTGCCTCGGACAGGGTGACCGGGGAGCTGTTTTTT.

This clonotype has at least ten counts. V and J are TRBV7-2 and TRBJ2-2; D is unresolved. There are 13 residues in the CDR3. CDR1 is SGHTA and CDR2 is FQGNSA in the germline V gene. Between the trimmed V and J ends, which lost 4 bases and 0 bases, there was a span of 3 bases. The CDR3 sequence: CASSWTNTGELFF. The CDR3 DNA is TGTGCCAGCAGCTGGACGAACACCGGGGAGCTGTTTTTT. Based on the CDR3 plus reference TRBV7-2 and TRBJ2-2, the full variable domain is GAGVSQSPSNKVTEKGKDVELRCDPISGHTALYWYRQSLGQGLEFLIYFQGNSAPDKSGLPSDRFSAERTGGSVSTLTIQRTQQEDSAVYLCASSWTNTGELFFGEGSRLTVL.

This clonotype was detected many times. The CDR3 DNA reads as TGTGCCAGCAGCTTCACCGGGGGCGTTCGGACAGATACGCAGTATTTT. This sequence encodes CASSFTGGVRTDTQYF. The chain joins TRBV7-9 to TRBJ2-3; either TRBD1 or TRBD2 may fit D (6 bases each). The length of the CDR3 is 16 residues. Germline-derived CDR1 and CDR2 are SEHNR and FQNEAQ (reference sequence). V was trimmed by 3 bases and J by 3 bases, leaving 16 bases between them.

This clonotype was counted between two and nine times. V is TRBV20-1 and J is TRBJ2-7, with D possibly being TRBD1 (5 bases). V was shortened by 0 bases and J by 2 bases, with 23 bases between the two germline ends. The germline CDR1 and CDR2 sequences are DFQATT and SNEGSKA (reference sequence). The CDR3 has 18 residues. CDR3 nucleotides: TGCAGTGCTAGAGATTCCCCCTTCCTGACAGCCCGACCCTACGAGCAGTACTTC. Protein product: CSARDSPFLTARPYEQYF.

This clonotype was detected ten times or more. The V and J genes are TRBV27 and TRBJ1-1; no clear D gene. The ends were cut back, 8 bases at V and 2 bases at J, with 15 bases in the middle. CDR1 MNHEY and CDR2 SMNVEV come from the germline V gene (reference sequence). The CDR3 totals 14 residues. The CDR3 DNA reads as TGTGCCAGCTTAAGGATGGGCAGAAACACTGAAGCTTTCTTT. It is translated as CASLRMGRNTEAFF.

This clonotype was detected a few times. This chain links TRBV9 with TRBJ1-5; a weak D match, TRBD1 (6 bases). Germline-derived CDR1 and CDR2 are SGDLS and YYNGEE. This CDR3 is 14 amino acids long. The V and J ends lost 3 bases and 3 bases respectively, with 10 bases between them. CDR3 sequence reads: CASSAGDPNQPQHF. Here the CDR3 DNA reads TGTGCCAGCAGCGCAGGGGATCCCAATCAGCCCCAGCATTTT.

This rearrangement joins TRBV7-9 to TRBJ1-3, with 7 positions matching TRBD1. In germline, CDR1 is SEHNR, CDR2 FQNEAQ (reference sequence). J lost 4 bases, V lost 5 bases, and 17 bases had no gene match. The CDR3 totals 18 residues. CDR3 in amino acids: CASSARDRDTSGGNTIYF. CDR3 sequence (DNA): TGTGCCAGCAGCGCAAGGGACAGAGATACCTCGGGGGGAAACACCATATATTTT.

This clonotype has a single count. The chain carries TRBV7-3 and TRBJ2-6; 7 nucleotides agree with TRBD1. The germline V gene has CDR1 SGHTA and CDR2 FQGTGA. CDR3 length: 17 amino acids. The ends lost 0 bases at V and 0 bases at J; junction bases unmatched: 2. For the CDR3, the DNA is TGTGCCAGCAGCTTAACGGGACAGAGCTCTGGGGCCAACGTCCTGACTTTC. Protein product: CASSLTGQSSGANVLTF.

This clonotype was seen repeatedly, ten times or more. CDR3 nucleotide sequence: TGCAGTGCTTACCTAGCAGTCGAGCAGTACTTC. This codes for CSAYLAVEQYF. This chain uses TRBV20-1 with TRBJ2-7; possible D gene TRBD2, 5 bases. V was shortened by 5 bases and J by 6 bases, with 11 bases between the two germline ends. The germline V gene encodes CDR1 DFQATT and CDR2 SNEGSKA (reference sequence). There are 11 residues in the CDR3.

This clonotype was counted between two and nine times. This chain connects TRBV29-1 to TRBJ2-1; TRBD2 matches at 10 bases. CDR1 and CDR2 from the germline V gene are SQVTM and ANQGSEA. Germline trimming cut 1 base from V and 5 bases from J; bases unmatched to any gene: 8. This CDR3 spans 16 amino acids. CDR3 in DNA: TGCAGCGTTGAAGGGCTAGCGGGAGCTCGGGACAATGAGCAGTTCTTC. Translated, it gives CSVEGLAGARDNEQFF.